This paragraph covers one T cell receptor beta chain sequence. The target antigen is unknown. This sample is drawn from a study of Tregs in tolerant kidney transplant recipients. The CDR3 length is 13 residues. The germline gives CDR1 GTSNPN, CDR2 SVGIG (reference sequence). Deletions cut 1 base from V and 5 bases from J, with 11 bases between. Study-wide results and limits: The most relevant donor-specific Treg TCRbeta repertoire apparently came from expansion with activated donor B cells.

Mixed chimerism was transient after nonmyeloablative marrow transplants from related graft donors. Thawed PBMCs were FACS-sorted into unstimulated CD4+CD25+CD127- regulatory T cells, CD4+CD25- non-regulatory cells, CD4 and CD8 cells. Libraries were prepared by immunoSEQ multiplex PCR; TCRdb keeps only in-frame clonotypes and omits some of them. Of 74,000 or so clones in the sample, about 91% were seen once. The chain carries TRBV30 and TRBJ1-2; D ambiguous. This TCR derives from a human patient who received a combined kidney and bone marrow transplant. Some T cells may be the graft donor's. The specimen comprised CD4+ T cells from blood (PBMCs), sampled 24 months after the transplant. CDR3 in DNA: TGTGCCTGGAGTGGAGATCTTATTTATGGCTACACCTTC. Encoded protein: CAWSGDLIYGYTF.